These T cell receptor beta chains were read from a single sample in a study of T-cell reconstitution after alpha-beta-depleted transplantation in children. A single record per CDR3 protein comes from TCRdb applying MiXCR to the PCR reads. There are around 70,000 distinct CDR3 sequences in the sample; under 13% occur only once, and roughly an eighth lies in the top ten. The sequencing used PBMCs, collected before TCRalphabeta/CD19-depleted stem cell transplant. These receptors were taken from a boy aged 5-17 years with acute myeloid leukemia, due to receive a stem cell transplant. Each CDR3 is given with its conserved first and last residue. D genes are given only for firm matches. Clone size appears in some rows only: once, few, many, or a class for an expanded clone.

len | d_gene | abundance | j_gene | v_gene | CDR3aa | CDR3nt
13 | NA | many | TRBJ2-1 | TRBV20-1 | CSARSGLYNEQFF | TGCAGTGCTAGATCGGGACTGTACAATGAGCAGTTCTTC
15 | NA | many | TRBJ2-7 | TRBV20-1 | CSARRPAGPRYEQYF | TGCAGTGCTAGAAGACCAGCGGGCCCACGCTACGAGCAGTACTTC
11 | TRBD2 | many | TRBJ2-1 | TRBV10-3 | CAISELAGKFF | TGTGCCATCAGTGAGTTAGCGGGGAAGTTCTTC
12 | NA | many | TRBJ1-1 | TRBV10-3 | CAIREDSVKAFF | TGTGCCATCAGAGAGGACAGTGTGAAAGCTTTCTTT
11 | NA | NA | TRBJ2-7 | TRBV25-1 | CAYGIGGEQYF | TGTGCCTACGGTATTGGCGGAGAGCAGTACTTC
15 | TRBD1 | many | TRBJ2-7 | TRBV5-6 | CASSLYRDRVREQYF | TGTGCCAGCAGCTTATACCGGGACAGGGTTCGGGAGCAGTACTTC
16 | NA | many | TRBJ1-6 | TRBV4-3 | CASSQDSGGGNSPLHF | TGCGCCAGCAGCCAAGATTCCGGGGGCGGAAATTCACCCCTCCACTTT
12 | NA | many | TRBJ2-1 | TRBV24-1 | CATSETSRGQFF | TGTGCCACCAGCGAGACTAGTAGGGGGCAGTTCTTC
13 | NA | NA | TRBJ1-3 | TRBV6-5 | CASRVQSGNTIYF | TGTGCCAGCAGAGTACAATCTGGAAACACCATATATTTT
16 | NA | many | TRBJ2-1 | TRBV2 | CASSDGADSTYNEQFF | TGTGCCAGCAGTGATGGGGCGGACTCAACCTACAATGAGCAGTTCTTC
14 | NA | many | TRBJ2-5 | TRBV4-2 | CASSPLPEGETQYF | TGTGCCAGCAGCCCACTACCGGAGGGGGAGACCCAGTACTTC
13 | TRBD1 | NA | TRBJ2-3 | TRBV20-1 | CSASGGQTDTQYF | TGCAGTGCTAGTGGGGGACAGACAGATACGCAGTATTTT
14 | NA | NA | TRBJ1-5 | TRBV18 | CASSPPPAGQPQHF | TGTGCCAGCTCACCACCGCCAGCGGGTCAGCCCCAGCATTTT
15 | TRBD1 | many | TRBJ2-1 | TRBV12-3/TRBV12-4 | CASSLAGTGGTEQFF | TGTGCCAGCAGTTTGGCCGGGACAGGGGGAACTGAGCAGTTCTTC
12 | NA | many | TRBJ1-1 | TRBV25-1 | CASSDSYTEAFF | TGTGCCAGCAGTGACTCCTATACTGAAGCTTTCTTT
11 | NA | many | TRBJ2-2 | TRBV7-6 | CASSQGGELFF | TGTGCCAGCAGCCAGGGGGGGGAGCTGTTTTTT
15 | NA | many | TRBJ1-2 | TRBV4-2 | CASSQEGDTMEGYTF | TGTGCCAGCAGCCAAGAAGGGGACACTATGGAAGGCTACACCTTC
18 | TRBD2 | many | TRBJ2-1 | TRBV6-2/TRBV6-3 | CASSNPSGSPIYYNEQFF | TGTGCCAGCAGTAACCCTAGCGGGAGTCCTATCTACTACAATGAGCAGTTCTTC
16 | NA | many | TRBJ2-2 | TRBV7-9 | CASNQVAGWSTGELFF | TGTGCCAGCAACCAAGTCGCAGGGTGGAGCACCGGGGAGCTGTTTTTT
13 | NA | many | TRBJ1-1 | TRBV12-3/TRBV12-4 | CASSFNIDTEAFF | TGTGCCAGCAGTTTCAACATAGACACTGAAGCTTTCTTT
19 | TRBD2 | NA | TRBJ2-1 | TRBV5-4 | CASSFSGTSGGSPYNEQFF | TGTGCCAGCAGCTTTTCCGGGACTAGCGGGGGGAGTCCCTACAATGAGCAGTTCTTC
15 | NA | many | TRBJ2-2 | TRBV5-1 | CASSLGRTNTGELFF | TGCGCCAGCAGCTTGGGCAGAACGAACACCGGGGAGCTGTTTTTT
14 | TRBD1 | NA | TRBJ2-7 | TRBV27 | CASSFRDSLYEQYF | TGTGCCAGCAGTTTCCGGGACAGCCTCTACGAGCAGTACTTC
13 | TRBD2 | many | TRBJ2-3 | TRBV27 | CASRWGGTDTQYF | TGTGCCAGCCGTTGGGGGGGTACAGATACGCAGTATTTT
15 | TRBD2 | NA | TRBJ2-1 | TRBV20-1 | CSPEGASGSVNEQFF | TGCAGTCCCGAAGGGGCTAGCGGGAGTGTGAATGAGCAGTTCTTC
13 | NA | many | TRBJ2-3 | TRBV5-1 | CASSLDHTDTQYF | TGCGCCAGCAGCTTGGACCACACAGATACGCAGTATTTT
15 | NA | NA | TRBJ2-3 | TRBV29-1 | CSVEDPGWYDDTQYF | TGCAGCGTTGAAGACCCGGGGTGGTACGACGATACGCAGTATTTT
15 | NA | many | TRBJ2-3 | TRBV20-1 | CSAMGEPRATDTQYF | TGCAGTGCCATGGGGGAGCCCCGGGCCACAGATACGCAGTATTTT
17 | NA | many | TRBJ2-1 | TRBV5-5 | CASSFRDSWSSYNEQFF | TGTGCCAGCAGCTTCCGGGACTCCTGGAGCTCCTACAATGAGCAGTTCTTC
15 | NA | NA | TRBJ2-5 | TRBV11-2 | CASSLDGRGSETQYF | TGTGCCAGCAGCTTAGATGGGCGGGGATCGGAGACCCAGTACTTC
13 | NA | many | TRBJ2-3 | TRBV24-1 | CATSDSKGPTQYF | TGTGCCACCAGTGATTCGAAGGGACCTACGCAGTATTTT
13 | NA | many | TRBJ2-1 | TRBV27 | CASSLISTGEQFF | TGTGCCAGCAGTCTCATCTCCACGGGTGAGCAGTTCTTC
16 | NA | many | TRBJ1-5 | TRBV7-8 | CASSRRGRSHNQPQHF | TGTGCCAGCAGCCGCAGGGGACGGTCCCACAATCAGCCCCAGCATTTT